This T cell receptor (beta chain) emerged from a study of human CD8 memory T cell subsets. Libraries of TCR beta chains were produced by 5' RACE (UMI-labeled). Original analysis: Clonotype counts of functional CDR3 beta ranged from about 2,700 to 18,000 in each TCR beta library. Reprocessing the 5' RACE reads, TCRdb reports a single entry for every CDR3 protein and omits DNA. The V and J calls were not made by the authors but by TCRdb's processing. Recorded for this sample: around 10,000 distinct CDR3 sequences. Points from the study as a whole: What was sequenced in this study was only the T cell receptor beta chains. Effector memory subsets were less diverse than the similarly diverse stem-like memory and precursor exhausted subsets.

The V gene's germline CDR1 is SGHVS and CDR2 FQNEAQ. There are 17 residues in the CDR3. Exhausted-like traits marked the TPEX cells, which were CCR7+ PD-1+ TIGIT+ early memory CD8+ T cells. Extraction drew RNA from duplicate vials of fewer than 160,000 sorted CD8+ T cells for each subset. Notes on this clonotype: Its antigen is not identified.

The sample comprised CD8+ T cells from PBMCs. This chain connects TRBV7-8 to TRBJ2-7; the TRBD1 assignment by TCRdb is unverifiable without DNA. This clonotype was obtained from a human donor in good health. CDR3 residues: CASSREGTGSLSGEQYF.